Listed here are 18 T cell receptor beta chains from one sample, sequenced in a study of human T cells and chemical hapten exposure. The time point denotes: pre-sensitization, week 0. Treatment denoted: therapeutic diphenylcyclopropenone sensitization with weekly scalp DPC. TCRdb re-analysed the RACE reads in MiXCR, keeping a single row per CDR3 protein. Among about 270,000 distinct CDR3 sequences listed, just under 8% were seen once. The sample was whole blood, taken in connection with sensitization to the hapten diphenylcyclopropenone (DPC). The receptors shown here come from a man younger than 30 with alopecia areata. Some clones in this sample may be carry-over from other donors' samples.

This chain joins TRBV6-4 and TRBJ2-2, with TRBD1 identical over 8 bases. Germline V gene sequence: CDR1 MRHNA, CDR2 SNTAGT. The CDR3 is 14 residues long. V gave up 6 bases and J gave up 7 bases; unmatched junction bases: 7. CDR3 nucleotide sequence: TGTGCCAGCAGACCGGACAGGGAGGACGGGGAGCTGTTTTTT. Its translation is CASRPDREDGELFF.

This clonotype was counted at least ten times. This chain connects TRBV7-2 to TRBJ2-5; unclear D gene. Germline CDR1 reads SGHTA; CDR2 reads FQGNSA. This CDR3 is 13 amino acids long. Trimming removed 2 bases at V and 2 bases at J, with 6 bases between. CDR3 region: CASSLRPQETQYF. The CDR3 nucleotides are TGTGCCAGCAGCTTACGCCCGCAAGAGACCCAGTACTTC.

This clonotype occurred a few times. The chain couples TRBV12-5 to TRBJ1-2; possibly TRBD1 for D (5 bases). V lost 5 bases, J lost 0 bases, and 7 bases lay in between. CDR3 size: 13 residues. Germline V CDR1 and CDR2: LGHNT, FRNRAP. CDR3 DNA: TGTGCTAGTGGTGCAGGGACTAACTATGGCTACACCTTC. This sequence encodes CASGAGTNYGYTF.

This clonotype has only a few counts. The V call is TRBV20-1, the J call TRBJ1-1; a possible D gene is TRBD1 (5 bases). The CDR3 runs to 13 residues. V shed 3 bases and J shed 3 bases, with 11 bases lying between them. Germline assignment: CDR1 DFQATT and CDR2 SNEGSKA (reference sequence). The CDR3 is CSASGREDTEAFF. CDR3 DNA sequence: TGCAGTGCTAGCGGCAGGGAAGACACTGAAGCTTTCTTT.

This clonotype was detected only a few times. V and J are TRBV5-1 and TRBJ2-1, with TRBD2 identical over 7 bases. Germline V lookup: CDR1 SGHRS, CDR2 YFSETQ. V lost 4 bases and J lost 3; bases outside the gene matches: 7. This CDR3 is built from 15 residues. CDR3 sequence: CASSNFGEGYNEQFF. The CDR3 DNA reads TGCGCCAGCAGCAATTTCGGGGAGGGCTACAATGAGCAGTTCTTC.

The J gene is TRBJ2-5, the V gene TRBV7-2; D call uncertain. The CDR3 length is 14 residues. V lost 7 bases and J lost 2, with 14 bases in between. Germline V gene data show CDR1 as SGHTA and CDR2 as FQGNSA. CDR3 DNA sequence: TGTGCCAGCATAAAGAGGAGAGGTCAAGAGACCCAGTACTTC. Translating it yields CASIKRRGQETQYF.

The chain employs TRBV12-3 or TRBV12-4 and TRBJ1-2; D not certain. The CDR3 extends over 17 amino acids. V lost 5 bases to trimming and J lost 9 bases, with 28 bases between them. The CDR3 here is CASSRGGGLASSLSYTF. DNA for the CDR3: TGTGCCAGCAGTCGGGGAGGAGGGCTGGCTTCCTCGCTTAGCTACACCTTC.

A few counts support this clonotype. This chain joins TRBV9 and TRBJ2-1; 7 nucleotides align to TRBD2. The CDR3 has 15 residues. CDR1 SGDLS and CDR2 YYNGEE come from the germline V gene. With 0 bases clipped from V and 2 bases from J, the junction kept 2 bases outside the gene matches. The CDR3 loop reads CASSVEGLAYNEQFF. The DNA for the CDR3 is TGTGCCAGCAGCGTAGAAGGACTAGCCTACAATGAGCAGTTCTTC.

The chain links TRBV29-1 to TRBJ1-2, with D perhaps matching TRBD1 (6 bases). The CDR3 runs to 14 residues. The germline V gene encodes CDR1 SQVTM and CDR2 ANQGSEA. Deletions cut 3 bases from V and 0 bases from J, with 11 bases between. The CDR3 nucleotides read TGCAGCGTTGATGACAGGAATCCTAACTATGGCTACACCTTC. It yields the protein CSVDDRNPNYGYTF. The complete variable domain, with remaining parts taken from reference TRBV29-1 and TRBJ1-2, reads SAVISQKPSRDICQRGTSLTIQCQVDSQVTMMFWYRQQPGQSLTLIATANQGSEATYESGFVIDKFPISRPNLTFSTLTVSNMSPEDSSIYLCSVDDRNPNYGYTFGSGTRLTVV.

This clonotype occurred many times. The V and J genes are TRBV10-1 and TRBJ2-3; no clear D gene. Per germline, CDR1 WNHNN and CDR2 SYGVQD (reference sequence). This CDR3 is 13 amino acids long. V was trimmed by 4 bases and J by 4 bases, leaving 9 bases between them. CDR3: CASSVQRSDTQYF. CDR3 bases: TGCGCCAGCAGTGTACAGCGATCAGATACGCAGTATTTT.

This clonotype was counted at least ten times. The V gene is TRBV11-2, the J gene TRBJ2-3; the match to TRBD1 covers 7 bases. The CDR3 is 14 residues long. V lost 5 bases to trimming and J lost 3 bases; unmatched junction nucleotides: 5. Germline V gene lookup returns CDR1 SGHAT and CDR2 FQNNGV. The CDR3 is CASSDRQGTDTQYF. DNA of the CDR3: TGTGCCAGCAGCGACAGACAGGGTACAGATACGCAGTATTTT.

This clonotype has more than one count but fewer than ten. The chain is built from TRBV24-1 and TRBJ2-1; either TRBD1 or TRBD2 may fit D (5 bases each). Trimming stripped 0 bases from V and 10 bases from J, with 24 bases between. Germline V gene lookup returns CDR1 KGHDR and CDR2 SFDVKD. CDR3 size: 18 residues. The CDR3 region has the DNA TGTGCCACCAGTGATTTGACATCCGGGACGGCCCTACAATGGGAGCAGTTCTTC. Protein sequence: CATSDLTSGTALQWEQFF.

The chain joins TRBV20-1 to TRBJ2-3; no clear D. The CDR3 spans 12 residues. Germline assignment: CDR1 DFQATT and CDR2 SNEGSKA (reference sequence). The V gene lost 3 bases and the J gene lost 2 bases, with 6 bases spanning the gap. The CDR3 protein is CSASKVTDTQYF. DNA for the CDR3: TGCAGTGCTAGCAAAGTCACAGATACGCAGTATTTT.

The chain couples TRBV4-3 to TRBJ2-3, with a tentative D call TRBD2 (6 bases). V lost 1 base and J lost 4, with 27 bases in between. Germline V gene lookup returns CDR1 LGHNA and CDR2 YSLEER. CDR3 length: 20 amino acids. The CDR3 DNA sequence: TGCGCCAGCAGCCAAGTAAAATCAATTAGGCCTCCGCGGGGCCCAGATACGCAGTATTTT. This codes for CASSQVKSIRPPRGPDTQYF.

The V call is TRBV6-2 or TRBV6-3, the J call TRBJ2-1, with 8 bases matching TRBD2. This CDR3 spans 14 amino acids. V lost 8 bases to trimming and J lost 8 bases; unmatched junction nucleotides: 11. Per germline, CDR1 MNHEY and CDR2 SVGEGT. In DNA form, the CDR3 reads TGTGCCAGCCCCCAGCGGGGGAACCTCGATGAGCAGTTCTTC. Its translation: CASPQRGNLDEQFF.

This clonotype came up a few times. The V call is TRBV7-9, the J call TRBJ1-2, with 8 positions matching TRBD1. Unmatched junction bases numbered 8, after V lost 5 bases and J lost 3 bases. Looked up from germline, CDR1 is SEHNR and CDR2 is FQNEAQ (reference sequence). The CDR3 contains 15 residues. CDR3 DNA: TGTGCCAGCAGCCACGACAGGGGAAACGACTATGGCTACACCTTC. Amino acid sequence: CASSHDRGNDYGYTF.

In nucleotides, the CDR3 is TGTGCCAGCAGCCAAGGAACCGGGACAGTAGAGACCCAGTACTTC. Amino acid sequence: CASSQGTGTVETQYF. The chain employs TRBV3-1 and TRBJ2-5; 7 bases are a match to TRBD1. This CDR3 comprises 15 residues. The ends lost 1 base at V and 4 bases at J; junction bases unmatched: 6. CDR1 is LGHDT and CDR2 is YNNKEL in the germline V gene (reference sequence).

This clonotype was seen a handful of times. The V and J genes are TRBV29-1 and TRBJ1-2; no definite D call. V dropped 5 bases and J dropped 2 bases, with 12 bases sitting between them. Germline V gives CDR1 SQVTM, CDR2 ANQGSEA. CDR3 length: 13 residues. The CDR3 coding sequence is TGCAGCGTTCTAACTGGCATAAACTATGGCTACACCTTC. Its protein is CSVLTGINYGYTF.